This T cell receptor beta chain was sequenced for a study of T cell responses to AZD1222 COVID-19 vaccine. A note on this clone: Its antigen is unidentified.

Whole-study results and caveats: Spike-specific TCR breadth rose after two AZD1222 doses, and depth rose as well. Samples come after the peak T cell response, not at day 14.

The CDR3 spans 14 residues. Between the trimmed V and J ends, which lost 4 bases and 1 base, there was a span of 13 bases. Germline-derived CDR1 and CDR2 are SQVTM and ANQGSEA. TCRdb keeps only in-frame clones here, not all; method: immunoSEQ multiplex PCR. The sample includes nearly 110,000 clones, around 91% of them seen just once. J is TRBJ1-1 and V is TRBV29-1; D is uncertain. The source material was peripheral blood, sampled on day 0 of AZD1222 vaccination. The TCR was taken from an adult in good health. The CDR3 is CSVGAGSGNTEAFF. The CDR3 DNA reads TGCAGCGTTGGAGCGGGGTCAGGGAACACTGAAGCTTTCTTT. The full variable domain, in which reference TRBV29-1 and TRBJ1-1 provide the parts outside the CDR3, is SAVISQKPSRDICQRGTSLTIQCQVDSQVTMMFWYRQQPGQSLTLIATANQGSEATYESGFVIDKFPISRPNLTFSTLTVSNMSPEDSSIYLCSVGAGSGNTEAFFGQGTRLTVV.